Below are 12 T cell receptor beta chains sequenced from a single sample in a study of blood T cell repertoires in COVID-19. TCRdb's copy holds only in-frame clones and misses some; the assay was immunoSEQ multiplex PCR. The sample lists 110,000 to 150,000 clones, around 87% occurring once. What was sequenced was PBMCs or T cells enriched from blood (not recorded which). The source of these receptors is a man aged 55 to 69 who had recovered from COVID-19.

The genes are TRBV5-1 and TRBJ2-2; 8 bases agree with TRBD2. This CDR3 has 16 amino acids. CDR1 and CDR2 (germline): SGHRS, YFSETQ. With V trimmed by 4 bases and J by 5 bases, 10 bases remained unmatched. The CDR3 nucleotides are TGCGCCAGCAGCCCCCGGGGGGGGGCTGGAACCGGGGAGCTGTTTTTT. The encoded protein is CASSPRGGAGTGELFF.

This rearrangement joins TRBV29-1 to TRBJ2-5; TRBD2 might be the D (5 bases). The CDR3 totals 14 residues. Trimming stripped 4 bases from V and 2 bases from J, with 14 bases between. Germline lookup yields CDR1 SQVTM and CDR2 ANQGSEA. CDR3 coding DNA: TGCAGCGTTGTAGTAAGTCTAGCACAAGAGACCCAGTACTTC. Encoded protein: CSVVVSLAQETQYF.

This clone has only a few counts. The J gene is TRBJ2-7, the V gene TRBV5-6; D is undetermined. Germline CDR1 and CDR2: SGHDT and YYEEEE. The CDR3 has 11 amino acids. Trimming took 3 bases from V and 5 from J, leaving 6 bases between them. The DNA of the CDR3 is TGTGCCAGCAGCTCGGTGGACGAGCAGTACTTC. Translation: CASSSVDEQYF.

In DNA, the CDR3 is TGTGCCAGCCGCTCGGAGGGGGGGTACACTGAAGCTTTCTTT. The encoded protein is CASRSEGGYTEAFF. This sequence joins TRBV11-2 and TRBJ1-1, with a weak D call TRBD1 (6 bases). This CDR3 contains 14 residues. V was shortened by 8 bases and J by 3 bases, with 16 bases between the two germline ends. The V gene's germline CDR1 is SGHAT and CDR2 FQNNGV.

This chain joins TRBV15 and TRBJ2-7, with no clear D. Trimming took 1 base from V and 5 from J, leaving 12 bases between them. CDR1 and CDR2 (germline): LNHNV, YYDKDF (reference sequence). The CDR3 loop spans 14 amino acids. CDR3 sequence (DNA): TGTGCCACCAGCAGAGTGGCTCGGGTGGACGAGCAGTACTTC. Amino acid sequence: CATSRVARVDEQYF.

J is TRBJ1-3 and V is TRBV18; TRBD1 is a possible D gene (5 bases). Per the germline V gene, CDR1 is KGHSH and CDR2 is LQKENI. The CDR3 is 13 amino acids. Trimming removed 5 bases from V and 2 bases from J, with 7 bases in between. CDR3 sequence: CASSSDTGNTIYF. The CDR3 DNA is TGTGCCAGCTCATCGGACACTGGAAACACCATATATTTT.

The CDR3 protein is CASSRDRNQPQHF. As DNA, the CDR3 is TGTGCCAGCAGCAGGGACAGGAATCAGCCCCAGCATTTT. The chain joins TRBV6-5 to TRBJ1-5; 8 positions match TRBD1. Germline-derived CDR1 and CDR2 are MNHEY and SVGAGI. The CDR3 is made up of 13 amino acids. J lost 4 bases, V lost 6 bases, and 2 bases had no gene match.

The chain employs TRBV28 and TRBJ1-1; a possible D gene is TRBD1 (6 bases). The CDR3 is made up of 12 amino acids. Germline assignment: CDR1 MDHEN and CDR2 SYDVKM. V lost 6 bases to trimming and J lost 5 bases, with 10 bases between them. The CDR3 sequence is CASRITGTEAFF. The CDR3 DNA reads TGTGCCAGCAGAATTACAGGGACTGAAGCTTTCTTT.

This chain connects TRBV2 to TRBJ2-5, with D maybe TRBD1 (6 bases). Germline V gives CDR1 SNHLY, CDR2 FYNNEI. V lost 7 bases, J lost 5 bases, and 17 bases lay in between. This CDR3 contains 14 residues. The CDR3 bases are TGTGCCAGCACTTCAGGACAGCTGTGGGAGACCCAGTACTTC. This encodes CASTSGQLWETQYF.

This chain joins TRBV30 and TRBJ2-3; the D is unclear. V lost 5 bases and J 2 bases, leaving 11 bases between the germline ends. Germline values: CDR1 GTSNPN, CDR2 SVGIG (reference sequence). The CDR3 has 13 residues. The CDR3 coding sequence is TGTGCCTGGGGCCCCGGGTCCACAGATACGCAGTATTTT. This encodes CAWGPGSTDTQYF.

The chain recombines TRBV6-5 with TRBJ1-5; D might be TRBD1 (6 bases). V dropped 10 bases and J dropped 2 bases, with 12 bases sitting between them. The germline V gene encodes CDR1 MNHEY and CDR2 SVGAGI. This CDR3 has 13 amino acids. CDR3 sequence: CATQGVGNQPQHF. The CDR3 DNA is TGTGCCACACAGGGTGTTGGCAATCAGCCCCAGCATTTT.

The chain couples TRBV7-8 to TRBJ2-7, with TRBD2 as a possible D gene (5 bases). The CDR3 consists of 12 residues. In germline, CDR1 is SGHVS, CDR2 FQNEAQ. V dropped 5 bases and J dropped 6 bases, with 11 bases sitting between them. The CDR3 sequence is CASSLGLAEQYF. The DNA for the CDR3 is TGTGCCAGCAGCCTAGGACTCGCCGAGCAGTACTTC. The entire variable domain, with the rest obtained from reference TRBV7-8 and TRBJ2-7, is as follows: GAGVSQSPRYKVAKRGQDVALRCDPISGHVSLFWYQQALGQGPEFLTYFQNEAQLDKSGLPSDRFFAERPEGSVSTLKIQRTQQEDSAVYLCASSLGLAEQYFGPGTRLTVT.